This record looks at one T cell receptor (beta chain) sequence and its context. Its antigen remains unknown. This sample was included in a study of cytomegalovirus exposure and HLA in healthy donors. Regarding the study as a whole: A later analysis linked a missense DCLRE1C variant to TCR beta V- and J-gene trimming. A later analysis reportedly found fewer N-insertions in an Asian-associated ancestry cluster than the roughly 680-donor mean. Rare sequences made up most TCRs, while some public TCRs were found in many donors. Reported performance of the classifier showed diagnosis of cytomegalovirus status with high specificity and sensitivity.

This CDR3 comprises 16 residues. Trimming cost V 4 bases and J 4 bases; bases outside gene matches: 10. The germline V gene encodes CDR1 MNHEY and CDR2 SMNVEV (reference sequence). 60 Vbeta and 13 Jbeta primers were used in PCR. Clones were read by immunoSEQ multiplex PCR, and TCRdb kept only the in-frame ones, dropping some. The table lists approximately 120,000 clones, 80% to 85% of them singletons, with 2.2% in the top ten. This sequence was found in a woman aged 25-40 years in good health and CMV-seronegative. Sequencing input: PBMCs. The V call is TRBV27, the J call TRBJ2-5, with TRBD2 identical over 9 bases. CDR3 sequence reads: CASSSLAGVRGETQYF. The CDR3 bases are TGTGCCAGCAGTTCCTTAGCGGGAGTTCGGGGAGAGACCCAGTACTTC.